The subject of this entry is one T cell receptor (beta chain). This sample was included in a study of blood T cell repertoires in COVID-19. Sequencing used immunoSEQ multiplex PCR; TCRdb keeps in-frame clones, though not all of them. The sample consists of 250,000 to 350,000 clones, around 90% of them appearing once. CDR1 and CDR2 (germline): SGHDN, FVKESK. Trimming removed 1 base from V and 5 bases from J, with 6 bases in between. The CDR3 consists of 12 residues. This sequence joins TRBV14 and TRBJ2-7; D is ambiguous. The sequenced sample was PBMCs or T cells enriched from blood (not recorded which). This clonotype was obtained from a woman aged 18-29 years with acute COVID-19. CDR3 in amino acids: CASSQGLNEQYF. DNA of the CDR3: TGTGCCAGCAGCCAAGGACTGAACGAGCAGTACTTC.